What follows are 9 T cell receptor beta chains derived from one specimen sequenced in a study of prognosis after radiotherapy for stage I lung cancer. Starting from genomic DNA, TCR beta CDR3 was amplified through two-round multiplex PCR. Each TRBV and TRBJ gene had its own primer in the first PCR round. Using its own MiXCR run on the multiplex PCR reads, TCRdb lists one record per CDR3 protein. The sample yields 15,000 to 20,000 distinct CDR3 sequences, about 30% seen once. The sequencing used PBMCs, collected before or after stereotactic body radiation therapy (not recorded which). The receptors were gathered from a donor aged 50 or older with non-small cell lung cancer.

This clonotype has ten or more counts. The rearrangement uses TRBV5-1 and TRBJ2-1; D perhaps matches TRBD2 (6 bases). The CDR3 has 17 residues. The V and J ends lost 4 bases and 0 bases respectively, with 17 bases between them. Germline CDR1 SGHRS, CDR2 YFSETQ. The CDR3 bases are TGCGCCAGCAGCGTAACCGGTGACGGGAGCTCCTACAATGAGCAGTTCTTC. Its translation is CASSVTGDGSSYNEQFF.

Remarks on this clonotype: A far bigger clonotype differs at one base, so this is likely a read error. V is TRBV6-9 and J is TRBJ1-1, with 8 bases fitting TRBD1. The junction had 12 bases not matched to a gene; V was cut back by 8 bases and J by 13 bases. The CDR3 has 12 residues. Germline V gives CDR1 MNHGY, CDR2 SVAAGI. The DNA for the CDR3 is TGTGCCAGCGGTTTAGGCAGGGGGCTTGTTTTCTTT. Translation gives CASGLGRGLVFF.

This clonotype was detected many times. CDR3 DNA sequence: TGTGCCAGCAGCGATGCCCGGGACGGTGACCAGACCCAGTACTTC. This codes for CASSDARDGDQTQYF. The rearrangement joins TRBV5-4 to TRBJ2-5; D possibly matches TRBD1 or TRBD2 (5 bases each). Germline V lookup: CDR1 SGHNT, CDR2 YYREEE (reference sequence). Between the trimmed V and J ends, which lost 4 bases and 6 bases, there was a span of 19 bases. CDR3 length: 15 residues.

For this clonotype: A far bigger clonotype differs at one base, so this is likely a read error. The chain has TRBV2 and TRBJ2-4; 9 nucleotides match TRBD2. The closer fit of TRBJ2-5 to the DNA end suggests the J call may be wrong. Per the germline V gene, CDR1 is SNHLY and CDR2 is FYNNEI. The CDR3 has 14 residues. The CDR3 spells CASSGLAEQGTQYF. CDR3 DNA: TGTGCCAGCAGTGGACTAGCGGAACAAGGGACCCAGTACTTC.

At least ten counts were recorded for this clonotype. The chain uses TRBV7-9 and TRBJ2-3; 8 bases line up with TRBD2. CDR3 length: 16 residues. Germline trimming cut 5 bases from V and 2 bases from J; bases unmatched to any gene: 9. The V gene's germline CDR1 is SEHNR and CDR2 FQNEAQ (reference sequence). CDR3 DNA sequence: TGTGCCAGCAGCATTGTAGCGGGGCCCGTCACAGATACGCAGTATTTT. Translated: CASSIVAGPVTDTQYF.

This clonotype was seen just once. The chain has TRBV9 and TRBJ2-1; D is possibly TRBD1 or TRBD2 (6 bases each). Germline V lookup: CDR1 SGDLS, CDR2 YYNGEE. The germline V and J ends were trimmed by 0 bases and 4 bases, with 8 bases remaining between them. The CDR3 has 14 amino acids. As DNA, the CDR3 is TGTGCCAGCAGCGTAGCGGGGGCATACAATGAGCAGTTCTTC. Residues: CASSVAGAYNEQFF.

This clonotype showed up many times. The genes are TRBV12-3 or TRBV12-4 and TRBJ2-1, with 13 nucleotides matching TRBD2. The CDR3 has 19 amino acids. The trim removed 7 bases at V and 3 bases at J, leaving 15 bases unmatched. The CDR3 spells CASTHRGLAGTAIYNEQFF. The CDR3 DNA is TGTGCCAGCACTCACAGGGGACTAGCGGGGACAGCTATCTACAATGAGCAGTTCTTC.

This clonotype was found many times. The chain recombines TRBV7-3 with TRBJ2-3, with TRBD2 matching over 10 bases. The CDR3 is 21 amino acids. Germline values: CDR1 SGHTA, CDR2 FQGTGA. With 0 bases clipped from V and 0 bases from J, the junction kept 15 bases outside the gene matches. CDR3 DNA: TGTGCCAGCAGCTTAACTCAGCCTAGCGGGAGAACCACTAGAAGCACAGATACGCAGTATTTT. This gives the protein CASSLTQPSGRTTRSTDTQYF.

This clonotype has at least ten counts. This chain joins TRBV15 and TRBJ1-2; TRBD1 agrees at 7 bases. From germline, CDR1 is LNHNV and CDR2 YYDKDF (reference sequence). V shed 1 base and J 8 bases; nucleotides not matched to a gene: 7. There are 14 residues in the CDR3. CDR3 amino acids: CATSRAKGAGGYTF. The CDR3 DNA sequence: TGTGCCACCAGCAGAGCTAAGGGGGCAGGAGGCTACACCTTC.